The next 7 T cell receptor beta chains were all read from a single sample in a study of Ad26.COV2.S vaccination and SARS-CoV-2 variants. Sequencing used immunoSEQ multiplex PCR; TCRdb keeps in-frame clones, though not all of them. The sample holds around 370,000 clones, 92% seen once. The sequencing used peripheral blood, collected after recovery from COVID-19. The receptors shown here come from a human donor who had recovered from COVID-19.

As DNA, the CDR3 is TGTGCCAGCAGGACAGGGTACAATGAGCAGTTCTTC. This codes for CASRTGYNEQFF. The V call is TRBV2, the J call TRBJ2-1; 7 bases agree with TRBD1. Germline CDR1 reads SNHLY; CDR2 reads FYNNEI. This CDR3 has 12 amino acids. V was pared by 6 bases and J by 4 bases, with 0 bases of the junction left unmatched.

This CDR3 reads CASSVWGTSGGYNEQFF. CDR3 sequence (DNA): TGTGCCAGCAGCGTATGGGGGACTAGCGGGGGATACAATGAGCAGTTCTTC. The chain joins TRBV9 to TRBJ2-1; 14 bases are a match to TRBD2. The CDR3 consists of 17 residues. V was clipped by 1 base and J by 4 bases; unmatched bases: 4. Germline V CDR1 and CDR2: SGDLS, YYNGEE.

The chain has TRBV5-1 and TRBJ1-2; 8 bases fit TRBD1. Unmatched junction bases numbered 6, after V lost 4 bases and J lost 4 bases. CDR1 and CDR2 from the germline V gene are SGHRS and YFSETQ. The CDR3 contains 14 residues. As DNA, the CDR3 is TGCGCCAGCAGCGCCGGGACAGGCGCCTATGGCTACACCTTC. It codes for CASSAGTGAYGYTF. Looking up the rest from reference TRBV5-1 and TRBJ1-2 gives the full variable domain: KAGVTQTPRYLIKTRGQQVTLSCSPISGHRSVSWYQQTPGQGLQFLFEYFSETQRNKGNFPGRFSGRQFSNSRSEMNVSTLELGDSALYLCASSAGTGAYGYTFGSGTRLTVV.

The J gene is TRBJ2-7, the V gene TRBV6-5, with 10 bases identical to TRBD2. Germline V gives CDR1 MNHEY, CDR2 SVGAGI. CDR3 size: 15 residues. V shed 2 bases and J 5 bases; nucleotides not matched to a gene: 6. The CDR3 coding sequence is TGTGCCAGCAGTTACGGGACTAGCGACTGGGACGAGCAGTACTTC. This encodes CASSYGTSDWDEQYF.

CDR3 nucleotide sequence: TGTGCCAGCAGTCGGGGCAGGTACCCCTCCGAGCAGTACTTC. Translated, it gives CASSRGRYPSEQYF. J is TRBJ2-7 and V is TRBV19; D may match TRBD1 or TRBD2 (5 bases each). Germline lookup yields CDR1 LNHDA and CDR2 SQIVND (reference sequence). The V end was cut by 9 bases, the J end by 6 bases, with 21 bases between. There are 14 residues in the CDR3.

This clone was seen just once. This chain joins TRBV5-4 and TRBJ1-2; no definite D call. The germline V gene encodes CDR1 SGHNT and CDR2 YYREEE (reference sequence). The CDR3 runs 13 residues. V was pared by 2 bases and J by 2 bases, with 7 bases between. CDR3 bases: TGTGCCAGCAGCTTTACAGCAAACTATGGCTACACCTTC. It specifies CASSFTANYGYTF.

This chain joins TRBV12-3 or TRBV12-4 and TRBJ1-1; 7 nucleotides align to TRBD1. The V and J ends lost 5 bases and 7 bases, in that order; junction bases with no gene match: 4. CDR3 length equals 12 residues. The CDR3 region is CASSPTGNEAFF. The CDR3 coding sequence is TGTGCCAGCAGTCCGACAGGGAATGAAGCTTTCTTT.